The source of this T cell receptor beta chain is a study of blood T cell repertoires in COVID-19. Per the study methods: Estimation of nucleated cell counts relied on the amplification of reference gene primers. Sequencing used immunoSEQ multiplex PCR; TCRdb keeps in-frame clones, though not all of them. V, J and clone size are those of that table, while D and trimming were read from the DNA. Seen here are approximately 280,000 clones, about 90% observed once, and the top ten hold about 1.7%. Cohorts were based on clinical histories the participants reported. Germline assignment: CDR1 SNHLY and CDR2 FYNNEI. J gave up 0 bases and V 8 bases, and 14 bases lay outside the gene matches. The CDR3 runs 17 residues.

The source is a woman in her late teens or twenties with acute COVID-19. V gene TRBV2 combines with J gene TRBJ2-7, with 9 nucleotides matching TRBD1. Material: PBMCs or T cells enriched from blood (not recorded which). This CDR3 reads CASPGTGQGVSSYEQYF. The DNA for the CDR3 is TGTGCCAGCCCTGGGACAGGGCAAGGGGTTAGCTCCTACGAGCAGTACTTC.